The sequence of this T cell receptor beta chain was determined in a study of cytomegalovirus exposure and HLA in healthy donors. As to this clone: The target antigen is unknown.

PCR involved 60 Vbeta and 13 Jbeta primers. Assay used: immunoSEQ multiplex PCR; TCRdb lists only in-frame clones, some missing. The sample records 150,000 to 180,000 clones, about 80% being singletons. Study results and limitations: An analysis done earlier found most TCR beta V segments productive about 87% or about 30% of the time.

The origin of this receptor is a man aged 25-45 years in good health and CMV-seropositive. The material sequenced was PBMCs.

CDR3 nucleotide sequence: TGTGCCAGCAGTGTCCGGGACAGAAACGAAAAACTGTTTTTT. It encodes CASSVRDRNEKLFF. This rearrangement joins TRBV27 to TRBJ1-4; 7 bases align to TRBD1. Germline trimming cut 5 bases from V and 8 bases from J; bases unmatched to any gene: 8. Germline V lookup: CDR1 MNHEY, CDR2 SMNVEV (reference sequence). The CDR3 length is 14 residues.